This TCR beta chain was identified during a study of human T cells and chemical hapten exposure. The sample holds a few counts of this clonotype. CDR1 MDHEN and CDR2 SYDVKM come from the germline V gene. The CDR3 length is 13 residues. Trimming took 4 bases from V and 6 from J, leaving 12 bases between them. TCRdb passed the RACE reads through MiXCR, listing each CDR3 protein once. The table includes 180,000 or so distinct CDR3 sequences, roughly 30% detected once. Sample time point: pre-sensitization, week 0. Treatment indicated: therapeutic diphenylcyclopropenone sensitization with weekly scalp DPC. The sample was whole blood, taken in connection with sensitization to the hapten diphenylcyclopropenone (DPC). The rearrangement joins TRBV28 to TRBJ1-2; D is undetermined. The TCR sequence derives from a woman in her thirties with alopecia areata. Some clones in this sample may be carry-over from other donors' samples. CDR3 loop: CASSSNNRNGYTF. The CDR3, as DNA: TGTGCCAGCAGTTCGAACAACAGAAATGGCTACACCTTC.